This passage covers 17 T cell receptor beta chains from one sample sequenced in a study of T cell responses to AZD1222 COVID-19 vaccine. The protocol was immunoSEQ multiplex PCR, while the TCRdb copy is restricted to in-frame clones and leaves out a portion. This table holds more than 75,000 clones, 88% found once. The sample here was peripheral blood, taken 28 days after the second AZD1222 dose. All receptors come from an adult who received the AZD1222 COVID-19 vaccine.

This clone appeared a single time. V gene TRBV19 combines with J gene TRBJ2-7, with 9 positions matching TRBD1. The CDR3 has 15 residues. V dropped 5 bases and J dropped 2; count of bases not matched to a gene: 7. Germline CDR1 and CDR2: LNHDA and SQIVND (reference sequence). The CDR3 region has the DNA TGTGCCAGTAGTGCGCCGGGACAGGGCCCCTACGAGCAGTACTTC. This codes for CASSAPGQGPYEQYF.

The rearrangement joins TRBV14 to TRBJ1-4, with D possibly being TRBD1 (6 bases). Trimming took 5 bases from V and 7 from J, leaving 17 bases between them. The CDR3 spans 15 residues. Per germline, CDR1 SGHDN and CDR2 FVKESK. Written as DNA, the CDR3 is TGTGCCAGCAGCGGCCAACAGGGACGAAGTGAAAAACTGTTTTTT. Its protein product is CASSGQQGRSEKLFF.

In this sample, this clone turned up a few times. The chain combines TRBV4-1 with TRBJ2-7; D gene ambiguous. Germline loops: CDR1 MGHRA, CDR2 YSYEKL. The CDR3 covers 16 residues. V was clipped by 4 bases and J by 3 bases, with 19 bases between them. Here the CDR3 reads CASSLNPGSQYYEQYF. DNA for the CDR3: TGCGCCAGCAGCCTCAATCCGGGTAGCCAATACTACGAGCAGTACTTC.

The J gene is TRBJ2-7, the V gene TRBV5-6, with D possibly matching TRBD1 (5 bases). Trimming left V 4 bases short and J 11 bases short, with 10 bases between. CDR1 and CDR2 from the germline V gene are SGHDT and YYEEEE. The CDR3 covers 10 residues. The CDR3 region has the DNA TGTGCCAGCAGCCCAGGGCACGAGTACTTC. It translates to CASSPGHEYF.

The chain couples TRBV7-2 to TRBJ2-2; 7 nucleotides agree with TRBD2. This CDR3 is 16 amino acids long. Trimming cost V 4 bases and J 0 bases; bases outside gene matches: 5. Germline V gives CDR1 SGHTA, CDR2 FQGNSA. CDR3 amino acids: CASSSPGLTNTGELFF. The CDR3 DNA follows: TGTGCCAGCAGCTCCCCGGGACTAACGAACACCGGGGAGCTGTTTTTT.

V gene TRBV6-1 combines with J gene TRBJ2-7; 9 bases are shared with TRBD1. Per the germline V gene, CDR1 is MNHNS and CDR2 is SASEGT. Trimming took 3 bases from V and 6 from J; bases not matched to a gene: 3. This CDR3 is built from 13 residues. CDR3: CASSDNRGLEQYF. CDR3 sequence (DNA): TGTGCCAGCAGTGATAACAGGGGGCTCGAGCAGTACTTC.

V gene TRBV25-1 combines with J gene TRBJ1-6; 7 positions agree with TRBD1. The CDR3 has 15 amino acids. Germline CDR1 reads MGHDK; CDR2 reads SYGVNS. The V segment lost 0 bases and the J segment 8 bases; nucleotides outside the gene matches: 4. The CDR3 nucleotides read TGTGCCAGCAGTGAATACGACAGGGTGGATTCACCCCTCCACTTT. Translation: CASSEYDRVDSPLHF.

This clone was detected only a few times. V and J are TRBV4-1 and TRBJ1-2; a weak D match, TRBD1 (5 bases). The CDR3 totals 14 residues. V dropped 2 bases and J dropped 9 bases, with 16 bases sitting between them. Germline assignment: CDR1 MGHRA and CDR2 YSYEKL. This CDR3 reads CASSQPPQTERYTF. CDR3 DNA: TGCGCCAGCAGCCAACCGCCGCAGACAGAGCGCTACACCTTC.

The chain joins TRBV25-1 to TRBJ1-6; D unclear. Trimming shortened V by 8 bases and J by 10 bases, and 15 bases separated the two germline ends. The germline gives CDR1 MGHDK, CDR2 SYGVNS. The CDR3 has 13 amino acids. CDR3 in amino acids: CASRSLSDSPLHF. The CDR3 DNA reads as TGTGCCAGCCGTTCCCTGAGCGACTCACCCCTCCACTTT.

With regard to this clone: Other DNA variants within this sample encode the same CDR3. The chain combines TRBV27 with TRBJ1-5; perhaps TRBD1 as D (5 bases). The CDR3 sequence is 14 residues long. V lost 8 bases to trimming and J lost 2 bases, with 13 bases between them. Germline CDR1 reads MNHEY; CDR2 reads SMNVEV (reference sequence). The CDR3 sequence: CASREGWGNQPQHF. In DNA, the CDR3 is TGTGCCAGCCGGGAGGGGTGGGGCAATCAGCCCCAGCATTTT.

The chain links TRBV2 to TRBJ2-7; TRBD1 matches 10 bases. After removal of 6 bases from V and 3 bases from J, the junction contained 5 bases not matched to a gene. Per germline, CDR1 SNHLY and CDR2 FYNNEI. The CDR3 has 14 amino acids. This CDR3 is CASRTTGGVYEQYF. The DNA for the CDR3 is TGTGCCAGCAGGACGACAGGGGGCGTCTACGAGCAGTACTTC. Looking up the rest from reference TRBV2 and TRBJ2-7 gives the full variable domain: EPEVTQTPSHQVTQMGQEVILRCVPISNHLYFYWYRQILGQKVEFLVSFYNNEISEKSEIFDDQFSVERPDGSNFTLKIRSTKLEDSAMYFCASRTTGGVYEQYFGPGTRLTVT.

The V gene is TRBV7-9, the J gene TRBJ1-1; D uncertain. This CDR3 is 15 amino acids long. The V gene lost 2 bases and the J gene lost 2 bases, with 12 bases spanning the gap. The V gene's germline CDR1 is SEHNR and CDR2 FQNEAQ (reference sequence). CDR3 sequence (DNA): TGTGCCAGCAGCTTACAGACAATCTTTAACACTGAAGCTTTCTTT. Protein sequence: CASSLQTIFNTEAFF.

This clone has just one count. The chain uses TRBV6-5 and TRBJ2-1; 13 nucleotides align to TRBD2. Trimming at V came to 8 bases and at J to 6 bases, leaving 4 bases not matched to a gene. The CDR3 totals 14 residues. Germline V gives CDR1 MNHEY, CDR2 SVGAGI. The chain's CDR3 is CASGLAGVRNEQFF. In nucleotides, the CDR3 is TGTGCCAGCGGACTAGCGGGAGTACGCAATGAGCAGTTCTTC.

The V gene is TRBV18, the J gene TRBJ2-5, with TRBD1 matching 8 bases. This CDR3 is 14 amino acids long. Per the germline V gene, CDR1 is KGHSH and CDR2 is LQKENI. V lost 3 bases and J lost 5; bases outside the gene matches: 5. Written as DNA, the CDR3 is TGTGCCAGCTCACCGGACAGGGTGCAGGAGACCCAGTACTTC. It translates to CASSPDRVQETQYF.

This clone was picked up one time. CDR3 protein: CASSSRLAGFYNEQFF. DNA of the CDR3: TGTGCCAGCAGCTCCCGACTAGCGGGGTTTTACAATGAGCAGTTCTTC. This chain links TRBV13 with TRBJ2-1; 11 bases match TRBD2. J was trimmed by 4 bases and V by 4 bases; bases with no gene match: 6. This CDR3 comprises 16 residues. Germline lookup yields CDR1 PRHDT and CDR2 FYEKMQ (reference sequence).

V gene TRBV9 combines with J gene TRBJ1-6; D uncertain. The CDR3 is made up of 14 amino acids. Trimming removed 2 bases from V and 12 bases from J, with 15 bases in between. The germline V gene has CDR1 SGDLS and CDR2 YYNGEE. This CDR3 is CASSVSAGEKPLHF. The CDR3 DNA is TGTGCCAGCAGCGTTTCTGCGGGCGAAAAACCCCTCCACTTT.

The chain's CDR3 is CATSDLPRTGVSTDTQYF. Written as DNA, the CDR3 is TGTGCCACCAGTGATTTGCCGCGGACAGGGGTAAGCACAGATACGCAGTATTTT. This chain links TRBV24-1 with TRBJ2-3; 9 positions match TRBD1. Trimming at V came to 0 bases and at J to 0 bases, leaving 6 bases not matched to a gene. The CDR3 is 18 residues long. CDR1 is KGHDR, CDR2 SFDVKD, per germline.